A single sample gave rise to the 2 T cell receptor beta chains below, sequenced in a study of cytomegalovirus exposure and HLA in healthy donors. It was with 60 Vbeta and 13 Jbeta primers that the PCR ran. The repertoire was sequenced with immunoSEQ multiplex PCR; TCRdb's copy has only in-frame clones and lacks some. The repertoire holds 65,000 to 70,000 clones, approximately 81% seen once, with around 7.3% in the top ten. The sequencing sample was made of PBMCs. These receptors all come from a woman aged 25-40 years in good health and CMV-seropositive.

The V gene is TRBV29-1, the J gene TRBJ2-1; TRBD1 is a possible D gene (5 bases). The CDR3 extends over 14 amino acids. Trimming stripped 3 bases from V and 3 bases from J, with 12 bases between. Looked up from germline, CDR1 is SQVTM and CDR2 is ANQGSEA. The CDR3 DNA sequence: TGCAGCGTTGATCCAGCAGGGCTCTACAATGAGCAGTTCTTC. Its protein product is CSVDPAGLYNEQFF.

This chain uses TRBV6-5 with TRBJ2-7; D remains ambiguous. CDR1 is MNHEY, CDR2 SVGAGI, per germline. The CDR3 contains 15 residues. The V and J ends lost 0 bases and 2 bases respectively, with 11 bases between them. The DNA of the CDR3 is TGTGCCAGCAGTTACTCGAAGGCAGGCACCTACGAGCAGTACTTC. It translates to CASSYSKAGTYEQYF.